This T cell receptor (beta chain) originates from a study of T-cell reconstitution after alpha-beta-depleted transplantation in children. Overall study results and limits: T-cell numbers and diversity, one year after transplant, stemmed largely from T cells that were newly produced.

Germline V gene lookup returns CDR1 DFQATT and CDR2 SNEGSKA (reference sequence). The CDR3 contains 13 residues. V dropped 6 bases and J dropped 3 bases, with 14 bases sitting between them. Preparing the TCRbeta library involved the use of unique molecular identifiers. MiXCR was run by TCRdb on the PCR reads, yielding one entry per CDR3 protein. This sample has 77,000 or so distinct CDR3 sequences, with approximately 18% found just once. Only one count was recorded for this clonotype. Its antigen remains unknown. The source is a male patient between 2 and 10 years old who had a stem cell transplant for acute lymphoblastic leukemia, so the T cells may come from the graft donor. This chain links TRBV20-1 with TRBJ2-5, with D unresolved. The sequenced sample was PBMCs, mostly from graft donor cells, obtained 360 days after TCRalphabeta/CD19-depleted stem cell transplant. CDR3 in amino acids: CSALFGREETQYF. The CDR3 DNA follows: TGCAGTGCCCTATTCGGACGAGAAGAGACCCAGTACTTC.